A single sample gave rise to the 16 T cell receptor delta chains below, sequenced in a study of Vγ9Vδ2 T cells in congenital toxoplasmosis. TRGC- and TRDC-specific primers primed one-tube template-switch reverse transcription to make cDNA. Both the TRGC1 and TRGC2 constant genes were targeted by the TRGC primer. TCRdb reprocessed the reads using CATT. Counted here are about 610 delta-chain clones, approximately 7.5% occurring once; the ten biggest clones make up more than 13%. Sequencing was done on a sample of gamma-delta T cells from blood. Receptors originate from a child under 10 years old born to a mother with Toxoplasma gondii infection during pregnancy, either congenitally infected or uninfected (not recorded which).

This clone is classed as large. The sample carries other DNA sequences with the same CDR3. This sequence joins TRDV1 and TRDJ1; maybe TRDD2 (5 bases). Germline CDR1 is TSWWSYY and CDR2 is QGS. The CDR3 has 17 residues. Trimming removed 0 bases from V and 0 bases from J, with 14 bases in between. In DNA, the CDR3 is TGTGCTCTTGGGGAACTTAATTCGTGCCTTCACACCGATAAACTCATCTTT. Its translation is CALGELNSCLHTDKLIF.

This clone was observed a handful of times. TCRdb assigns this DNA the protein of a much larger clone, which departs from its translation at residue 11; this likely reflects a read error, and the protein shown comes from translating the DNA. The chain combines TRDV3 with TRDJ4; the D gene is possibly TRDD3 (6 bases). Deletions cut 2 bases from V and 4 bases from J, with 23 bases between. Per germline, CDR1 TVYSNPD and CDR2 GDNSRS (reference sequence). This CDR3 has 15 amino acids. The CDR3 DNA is TGTGCCTTTGGGGGTCCTGGGGCCCAGGCCAAACCCCTGATCTTT. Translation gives CAFGGPGAQAKPLIF.

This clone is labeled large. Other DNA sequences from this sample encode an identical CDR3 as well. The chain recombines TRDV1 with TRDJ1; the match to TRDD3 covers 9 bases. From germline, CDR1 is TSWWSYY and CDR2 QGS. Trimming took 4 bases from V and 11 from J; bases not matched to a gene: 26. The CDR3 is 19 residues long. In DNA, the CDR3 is TGTGCTCTTGGGGTGTGGAGGGGTACTGGGGGACCCTCAGATGGGCGGCTCATCTTT. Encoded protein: CALGVWRGTGGPSDGRLIF.

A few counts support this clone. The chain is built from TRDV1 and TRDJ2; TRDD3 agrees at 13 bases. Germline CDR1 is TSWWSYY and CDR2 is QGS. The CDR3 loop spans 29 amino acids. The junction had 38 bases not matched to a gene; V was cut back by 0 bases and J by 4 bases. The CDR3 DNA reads TGTGCTCTTGGGGAACTAACTACGCAAGTACTGGGGGATACGCCGACATATAAACATCTGGAGTTTGGGACAGCACAACTCTTCTTT. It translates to CALGELTTQVLGDTPTYKHLEFGTAQLFF.

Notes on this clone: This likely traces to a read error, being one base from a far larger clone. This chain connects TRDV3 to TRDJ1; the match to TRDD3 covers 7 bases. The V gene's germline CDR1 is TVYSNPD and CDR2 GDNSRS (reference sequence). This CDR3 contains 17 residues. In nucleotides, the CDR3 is TGTGCCTCCAGGGTATCCCGTACTGGGGAGAACACCGAAAAACTCATCTTT. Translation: CASRVSRTGENTEKLIF.

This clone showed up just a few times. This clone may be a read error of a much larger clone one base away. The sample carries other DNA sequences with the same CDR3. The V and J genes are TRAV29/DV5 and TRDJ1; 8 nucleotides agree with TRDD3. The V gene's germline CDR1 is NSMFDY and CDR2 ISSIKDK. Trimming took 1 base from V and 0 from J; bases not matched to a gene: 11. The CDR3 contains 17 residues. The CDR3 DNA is TGTGCAGCAAGCCCCTTCCCAGTACTGGGGGACACCGATAAACTCATCTTT. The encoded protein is CAASPFPVLGDTDKLIF.

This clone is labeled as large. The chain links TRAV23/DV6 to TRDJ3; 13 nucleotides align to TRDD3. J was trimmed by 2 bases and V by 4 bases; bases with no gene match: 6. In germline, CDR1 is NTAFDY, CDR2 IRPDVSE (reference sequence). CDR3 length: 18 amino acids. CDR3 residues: CAALNTGGYAWDTRQMFF. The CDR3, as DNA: TGTGCAGCATTGAATACTGGGGGATACGCCTGGGACACCCGACAGATGTTTTTC.

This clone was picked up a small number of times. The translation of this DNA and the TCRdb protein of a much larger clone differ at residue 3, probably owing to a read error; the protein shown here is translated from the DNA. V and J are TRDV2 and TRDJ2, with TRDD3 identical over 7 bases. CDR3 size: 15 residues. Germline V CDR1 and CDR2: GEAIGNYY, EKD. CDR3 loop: CARDTVGDLTAQLFF. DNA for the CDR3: TGTGCCCGTGACACCGTGGGGGATTTGACAGCACAACTCTTCTTT.

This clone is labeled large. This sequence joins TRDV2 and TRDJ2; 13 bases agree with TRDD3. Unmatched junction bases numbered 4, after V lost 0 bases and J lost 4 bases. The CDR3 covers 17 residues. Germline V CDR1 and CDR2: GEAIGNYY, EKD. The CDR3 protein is CACDTLLGDTKTAQLFF. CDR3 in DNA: TGTGCCTGTGACACCCTACTGGGGGATACGAAGACAGCACAACTCTTCTTT.

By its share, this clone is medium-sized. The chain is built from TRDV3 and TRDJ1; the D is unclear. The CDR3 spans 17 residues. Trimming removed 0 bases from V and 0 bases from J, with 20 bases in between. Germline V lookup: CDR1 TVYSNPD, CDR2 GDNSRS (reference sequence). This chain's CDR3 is CAFRSARRWVDTDKLIF. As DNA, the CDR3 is TGTGCCTTTAGGAGCGCCCGGCGGTGGGTCGACACCGATAAACTCATCTTT.

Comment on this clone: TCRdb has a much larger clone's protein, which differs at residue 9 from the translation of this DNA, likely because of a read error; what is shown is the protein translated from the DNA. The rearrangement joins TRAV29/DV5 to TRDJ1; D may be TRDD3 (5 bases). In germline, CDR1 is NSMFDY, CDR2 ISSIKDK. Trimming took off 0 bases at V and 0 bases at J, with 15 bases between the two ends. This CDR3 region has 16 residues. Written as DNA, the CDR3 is TGTGCAGCAAGCGTGGGGTCCCCCCACTACACCGATAAACTCATCTTT. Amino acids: CAASVGSPHYTDKLIF. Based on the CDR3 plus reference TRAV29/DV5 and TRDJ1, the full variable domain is DQQVKQNSPSLSVQEGRISILNCDYTNSMFDYFLWYKKYPAEGPTFLISISSIKDKNEDGRFTVFLNKSAKHLSLHIVPSQPGDSAVYFCAASVGSPHYTDKLIFGKGTRVTVEP.

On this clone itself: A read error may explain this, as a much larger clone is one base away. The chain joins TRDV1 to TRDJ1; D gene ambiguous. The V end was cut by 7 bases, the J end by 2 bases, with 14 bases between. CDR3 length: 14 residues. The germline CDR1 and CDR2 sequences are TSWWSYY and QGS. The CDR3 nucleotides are TGTGCTCTTGAGCAAGGGTTCGTGACCGATAAACTCATCTTT. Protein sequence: CALEQGFVTDKLIF.

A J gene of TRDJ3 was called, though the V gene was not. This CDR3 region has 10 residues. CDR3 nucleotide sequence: TGCGCCTGGGACACCCGAAAGATGTTTTTC. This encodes CAWDTRKMFF.

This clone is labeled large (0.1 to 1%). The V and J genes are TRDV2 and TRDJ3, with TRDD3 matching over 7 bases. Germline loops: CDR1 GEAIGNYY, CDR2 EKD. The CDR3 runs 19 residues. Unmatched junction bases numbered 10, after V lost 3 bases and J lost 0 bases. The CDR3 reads CACDPAGGSSSWDTRQMFF. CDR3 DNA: TGTGCCTGTGACCCCGCTGGGGGCTCTAGCTCCTGGGACACCCGACAGATGTTTTTC.

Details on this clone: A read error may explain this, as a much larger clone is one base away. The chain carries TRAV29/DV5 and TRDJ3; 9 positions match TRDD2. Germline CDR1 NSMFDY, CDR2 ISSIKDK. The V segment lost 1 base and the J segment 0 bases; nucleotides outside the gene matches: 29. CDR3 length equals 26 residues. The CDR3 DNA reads TGTGCAGCAAGCCCTACCGCGGGTTCCTTCCTACGTTTCTGGGGGGGACTCTCCTGGGACACCCGACAGATGTTTTTC. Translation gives CAASPTAGSFLRFWGGLSWDTRQMFF.

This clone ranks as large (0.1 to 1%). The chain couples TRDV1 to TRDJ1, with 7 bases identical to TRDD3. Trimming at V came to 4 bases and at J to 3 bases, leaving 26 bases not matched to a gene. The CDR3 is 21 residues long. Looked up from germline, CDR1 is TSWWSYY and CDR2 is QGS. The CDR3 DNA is TGTGCTCTTGGGGTATCTACAGTACTGGGGATATCGCCCGGCGACGCCGATAAACTCATCTTT. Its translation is CALGVSTVLGISPGDADKLIF.